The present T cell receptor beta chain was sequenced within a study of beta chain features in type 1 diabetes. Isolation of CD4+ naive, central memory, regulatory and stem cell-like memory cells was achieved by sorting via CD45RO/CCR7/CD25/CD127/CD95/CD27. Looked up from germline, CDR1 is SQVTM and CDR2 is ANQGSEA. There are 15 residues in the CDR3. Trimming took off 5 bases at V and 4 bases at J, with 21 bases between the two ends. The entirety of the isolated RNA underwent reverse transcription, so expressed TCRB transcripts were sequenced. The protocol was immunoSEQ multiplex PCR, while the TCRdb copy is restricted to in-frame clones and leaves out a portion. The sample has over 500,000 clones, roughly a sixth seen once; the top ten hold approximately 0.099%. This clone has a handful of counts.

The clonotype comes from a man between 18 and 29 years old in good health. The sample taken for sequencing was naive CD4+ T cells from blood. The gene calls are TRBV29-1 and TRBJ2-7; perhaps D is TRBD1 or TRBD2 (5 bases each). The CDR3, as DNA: TGCAGCGTTCGGGACGTGCGCCTGGGGGTATACGAGCAGTACTTC. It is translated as CSVRDVRLGVYEQYF.